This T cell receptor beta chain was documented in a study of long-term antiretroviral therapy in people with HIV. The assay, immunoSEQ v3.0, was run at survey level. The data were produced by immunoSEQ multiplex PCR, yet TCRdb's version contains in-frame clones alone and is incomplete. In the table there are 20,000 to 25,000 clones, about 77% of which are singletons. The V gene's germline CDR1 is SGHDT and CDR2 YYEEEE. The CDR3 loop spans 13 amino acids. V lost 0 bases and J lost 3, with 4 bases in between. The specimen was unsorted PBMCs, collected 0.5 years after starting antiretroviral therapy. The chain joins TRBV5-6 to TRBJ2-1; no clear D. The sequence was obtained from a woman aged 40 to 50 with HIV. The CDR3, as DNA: TGTGCCAGCAGCTTGGTATTCTACAATGAGCAGTTCTTC. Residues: CASSLVFYNEQFF.